This section outlines one T cell receptor beta chain sequence together with its context. Antigen unknown. The sample originates from a study of T cell responses to AZD1222 COVID-19 vaccine. Second doses were pooled across both intervals (about 4 or about 12 weeks). This table comes from immunoSEQ multiplex PCR, and its TCRdb copy is limited to in-frame clones, with some not included. The sample has 90,000 to 150,000 clones, around 93% seen once. Overall study findings and caveats: Seropositive at baseline were only 5 or 6 AZD1222 recipients. Donors were mostly white British, more females; clonal diversity possibly underestimated.

Trimming pared 2 bases from V and 4 bases from J, leaving 7 bases between. The CDR3 is made up of 13 amino acids. CDR1 and CDR2 from the germline V gene are SGHTA and FQGNSA. The sample here was peripheral blood, taken 28 days after the second AZD1222 dose. The clonotype originates from an adult who received the AZD1222 COVID-19 vaccine. The chain is built from TRBV7-2 and TRBJ2-3; D gene uncertain. DNA for the CDR3: TGTGCCAGCAGCTTACACCCGGCAGATACGCAGTATTTT. Translating it yields CASSLHPADTQYF.